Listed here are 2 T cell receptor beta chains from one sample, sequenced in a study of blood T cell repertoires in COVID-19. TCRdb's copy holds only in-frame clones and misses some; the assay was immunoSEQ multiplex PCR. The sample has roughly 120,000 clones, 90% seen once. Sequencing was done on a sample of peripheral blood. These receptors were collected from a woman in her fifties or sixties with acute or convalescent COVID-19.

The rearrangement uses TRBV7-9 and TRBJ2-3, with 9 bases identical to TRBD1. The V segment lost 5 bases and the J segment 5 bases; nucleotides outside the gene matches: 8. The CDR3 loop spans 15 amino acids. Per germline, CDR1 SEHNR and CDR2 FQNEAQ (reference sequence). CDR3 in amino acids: CASSEETGGRDTQYF. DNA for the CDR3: TGTGCCAGCAGCGAAGAGACAGGGGGTCGAGATACGCAGTATTTT.

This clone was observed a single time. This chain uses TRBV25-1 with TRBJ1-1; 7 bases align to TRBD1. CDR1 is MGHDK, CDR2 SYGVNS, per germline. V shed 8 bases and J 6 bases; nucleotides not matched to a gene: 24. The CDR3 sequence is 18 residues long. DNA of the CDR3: TGTGCCAGCCCTAGGGACAGCCTGCAGTGGGACGGCTGCCCTGAAGCTTTCTTT. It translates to CASPRDSLQWDGCPEAFF.